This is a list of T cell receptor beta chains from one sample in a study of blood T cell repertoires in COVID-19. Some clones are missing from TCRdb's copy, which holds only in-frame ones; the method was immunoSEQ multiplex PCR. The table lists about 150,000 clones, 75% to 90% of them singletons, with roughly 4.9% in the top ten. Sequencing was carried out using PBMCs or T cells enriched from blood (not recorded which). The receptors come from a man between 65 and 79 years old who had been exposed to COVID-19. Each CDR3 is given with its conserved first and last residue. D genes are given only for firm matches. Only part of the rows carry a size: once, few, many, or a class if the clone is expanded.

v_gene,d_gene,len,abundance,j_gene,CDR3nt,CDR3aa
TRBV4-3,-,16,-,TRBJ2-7,TGCGCCAGCAGCCAAGGAGTCCAGGGGTTCACCTACGAGCAGTACTTC,CASSQGVQGFTYEQYF
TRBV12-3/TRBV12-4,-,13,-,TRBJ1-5,TGTGCCATCCGTGGGGGGGCCGGTCAGCCCCAGCATTTT,CAIRGGAGQPQHF
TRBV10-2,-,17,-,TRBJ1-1,TGCGCCAGCACTCCAGACAGCCTTTCGTATTTGAACACTGAAGCTTTCTTT,CASTPDSLSYLNTEAFF
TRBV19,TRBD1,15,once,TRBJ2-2,TGTGCCAGTAGTATCGGGACAGGGCAGAGCGGGGAGCTGTTTTTT,CASSIGTGQSGELFF
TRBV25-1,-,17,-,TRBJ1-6,TGTGCCAGCACCCCCCCGACGAACAGGCCGATTAATTCACCCCTCCACTTT,CASTPPTNRPINSPLHF
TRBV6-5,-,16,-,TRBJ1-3,TGTGCCAGCAGTTTTAGACAGATTCTCTCTGGAAACACCATATATTTT,CASSFRQILSGNTIYF
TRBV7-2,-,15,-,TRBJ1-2,TGTGCCAGCAGCTTTCAGGACAAGAGCAACTATGGCTACACCTTC,CASSFQDKSNYGYTF
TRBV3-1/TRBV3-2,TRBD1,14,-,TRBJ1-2,TGTGCCAGCAGCCAGCTCGGACAGGGTTCGGGCTACACCTTC,CASSQLGQGSGYTF
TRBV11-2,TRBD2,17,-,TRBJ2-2,TGTGCCAGCAGCTTAGATCTGTCTAGCGGGTGGACCGGGGAGCTGTTTTTT,CASSLDLSSGWTGELFF
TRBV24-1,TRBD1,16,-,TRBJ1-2,TGTGCCACCAGTGCCTACACAGGGGGCGCCGGCTATGGCTACACCTTC,CATSAYTGGAGYGYTF
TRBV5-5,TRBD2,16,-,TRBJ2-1,TGTGCCAGCAGCTGGAGCGGGGGGGCGTCTTACAATGAGCAGTTCTTC,CASSWSGGASYNEQFF
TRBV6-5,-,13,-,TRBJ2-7,TGTGCCAGCAGTACGGGGAGATCTTACGAGCAGTACTTC,CASSTGRSYEQYF
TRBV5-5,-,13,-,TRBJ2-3,TGTGCCAGCAGCCGCGGGCCCACAGATACGCAGTATTTT,CASSRGPTDTQYF
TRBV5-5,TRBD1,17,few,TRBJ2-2,TGTGCCAGCAGTCGCCCGGGACAGGGATCTAACACCGGGGAGCTGTTTTTT,CASSRPGQGSNTGELFF
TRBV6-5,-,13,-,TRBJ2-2,TGTGCCAGCAGTTACCCGTCCGTCGGGGAGCTGTTTTTT,CASSYPSVGELFF
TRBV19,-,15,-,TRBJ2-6,TGTGCCAGTAGTCCCGGGAGCTCTGGGGCCAACGTCCTGACTTTC,CASSPGSSGANVLTF
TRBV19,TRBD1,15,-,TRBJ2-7,TGTGCCAGTACCCCTGGACAGGGGGCATCCTACGAGCAGTACTTC,CASTPGQGASYEQYF
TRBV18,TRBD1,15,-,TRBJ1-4,TGTGCCAGCTCACCACCCGGGACAGGCCTTGAAAAACTGTTTTTT,CASSPPGTGLEKLFF
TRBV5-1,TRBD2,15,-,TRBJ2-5,TGCGCCAGCAGCTACTCGGGACTCGGGGGGGAGACCCAGTACTTC,CASSYSGLGGETQYF
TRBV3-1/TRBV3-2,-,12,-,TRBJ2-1,TGTGCCAGCAGCACCGTCCAGGGAGAGCAGTTCTTC,CASSTVQGEQFF
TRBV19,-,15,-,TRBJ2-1,TGTGCCAGTAGTATTTACTACGGCGGCTACAATGAGCAGTTCTTC,CASSIYYGGYNEQFF
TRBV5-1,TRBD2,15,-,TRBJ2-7,TGCGCCAGCAGCAATGGGGGAGGGCTCTCCTACGAGCAGTACTTC,CASSNGGGLSYEQYF
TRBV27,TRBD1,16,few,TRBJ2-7,TGTGCCAGCAGTCCCTATCGGACAGGGGCCGAGGGAGAGCAGTACTTC,CASSPYRTGAEGEQYF
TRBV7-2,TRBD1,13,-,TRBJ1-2,TGTGCCAGCAGCCAAACAGGGGACTATGGCTACACCTTC,CASSQTGDYGYTF
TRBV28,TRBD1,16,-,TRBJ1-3,TGTGCCAGCAGGGCCCCCGGGACAGGCATTGGAAACACCATATATTTT,CASRAPGTGIGNTIYF
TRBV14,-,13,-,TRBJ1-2,TGTGCCAGCAGCCAAGGGGACTGGGCCGGCTACACCTTC,CASSQGDWAGYTF
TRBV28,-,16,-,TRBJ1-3,TGTGCCAGCAGTACGGACAGACTCCACTCTGGAAACACCATATATTTT,CASSTDRLHSGNTIYF
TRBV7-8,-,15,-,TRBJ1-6,TGTGCCAGCAGCTTACATGGGAGCTATAATTCACCCCTCCACTTT,CASSLHGSYNSPLHF
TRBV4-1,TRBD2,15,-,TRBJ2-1,TGCGCCAGCAGCCCTAGCGGCCTCCCCTACAATGAGCAGTTCTTC,CASSPSGLPYNEQFF
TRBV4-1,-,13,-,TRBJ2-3,TGCGCCAGCAGCCAAGTTCGAGGGGATACGCAGTATTTT,CASSQVRGDTQYF
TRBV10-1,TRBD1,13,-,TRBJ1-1,TGCGCCAGCCGGACAGGGGAGGATACTGAAGCTTTCTTT,CASRTGEDTEAFF
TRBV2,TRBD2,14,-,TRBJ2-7,TGTGCCAGCAGTTCCGGGACTAGCTCTAGCGAGCAGTACTTC,CASSSGTSSSEQYF
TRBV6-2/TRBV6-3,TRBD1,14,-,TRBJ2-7,TGTGCCAGCAGTAGGACAGGGGAACCCTACGAGCAGTACTTC,CASSRTGEPYEQYF
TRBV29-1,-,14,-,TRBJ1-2,TGCAGCGTCTACCGGGACACAGACCTCGATGGCTACACCTTC,CSVYRDTDLDGYTF
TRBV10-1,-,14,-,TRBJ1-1,TGCGCCAGGGACATTTACTGGAGGAACACTGAAGCTTTCTTT,CARDIYWRNTEAFF
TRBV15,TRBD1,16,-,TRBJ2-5,TGTGCCACCAGCAGGGGACAGGGGGCATTGGGCGAGACCCAGTACTTC,CATSRGQGALGETQYF
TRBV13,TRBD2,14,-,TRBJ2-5,TGTGCCAGCAGCTTGTCCAGCGGGGAAGAGACCCAGTACTTC,CASSLSSGEETQYF
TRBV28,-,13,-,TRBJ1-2,TGTGCCAGCAGGGGCAGCCTATTCTATGGCTACACCTTC,CASRGSLFYGYTF
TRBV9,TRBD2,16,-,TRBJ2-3,TGTGCCAGCAGCGTAGGGACTAGCGGGGGCACAGATACGCAGTATTTT,CASSVGTSGGTDTQYF
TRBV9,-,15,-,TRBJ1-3,TGTGCCAGCAGCGAGACAGCTTTCACTGGAAACACCATATATTTT,CASSETAFTGNTIYF